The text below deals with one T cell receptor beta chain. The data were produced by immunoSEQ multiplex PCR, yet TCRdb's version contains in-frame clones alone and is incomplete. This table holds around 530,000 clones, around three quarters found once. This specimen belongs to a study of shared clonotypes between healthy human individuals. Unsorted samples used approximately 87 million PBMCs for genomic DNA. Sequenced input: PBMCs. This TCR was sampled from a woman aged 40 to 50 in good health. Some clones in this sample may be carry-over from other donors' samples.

The CDR3 sequence is CASSFSGLGTEAFF. CDR3 in DNA: TGTGCCAGCAGCTTCTCGGGTCTCGGCACTGAAGCTTTCTTT. The gene calls are TRBV7-8 and TRBJ1-1; no firm D call. CDR1 is SGHVS and CDR2 is FQNEAQ in the germline V gene. V was shortened by 3 bases and J by 4 bases, with 12 bases between the two germline ends. The CDR3 is 14 residues long.